Following are 26 T cell receptor beta chains from one sample sequenced in a study of PD-L1 blockade in urothelial cancer. As to time point: peripheral blood 6 weeks after treatment start. Using immunoSEQ multiplex PCR, the repertoire was profiled, and TCRdb retains in-frame clones only, with some absent. Among some 39,000 clones listed, approximately 85% were seen once. The specimen comprised PBMCs, sampled around atezolizumab (anti-PD-L1) treatment. The source is a man between 70 and 80 years old with urothelial cancer.

The gene calls are TRBV6-1 and TRBJ2-7; D is possibly TRBD1 (6 bases). CDR3 size: 15 residues. Germline V gives CDR1 MNHNS, CDR2 SASEGT. Trimming cost V 3 bases and J 3 bases, with 15 bases left between them. The CDR3 protein is CASSETGLARYEQYF. The DNA of the CDR3 is TGTGCCAGCAGTGAGACAGGCTTGGCACGCTACGAGCAGTACTTC.

The V call is TRBV27, the J call TRBJ2-1, with TRBD2 identical over 12 bases. The CDR3 is 19 residues long. Germline V gene lookup returns CDR1 MNHEY and CDR2 SMNVEV (reference sequence). V was pared by 6 bases and J by 4 bases, with 16 bases of the junction left unmatched. CDR3 DNA: TGTGCCAGCAGCCTACTAGCGGGAGGTCCCAAGATTAAATACAATGAGCAGTTCTTC. Protein: CASSLLAGGPKIKYNEQFF.

This clone occurred a few times. The rearrangement joins TRBV15 to TRBJ1-5, with 7 positions matching TRBD1. CDR1 LNHNV and CDR2 YYDKDF come from the germline V gene (reference sequence). There are 13 residues in the CDR3. V shed 5 bases, J shed 5 bases, and the junction held 3 bases outside the gene matches. The CDR3 DNA reads TGTGCCACCAGCGACAGGGACTATCAGCCCCAGCATTTT. The encoded protein is CATSDRDYQPQHF. Full variable domain (rest looked up from reference TRBV15 and TRBJ1-5): DAMVIQNPRYQVTQFGKPVTLSCSQTLNHNVMYWYQQKSSQAPKLLFHYYDKDFNNEADTPDNFQSRRPNTSFCFLDIRSPGLGDTAMYLCATSDRDYQPQHFGDGTRLSIL.

The chain is built from TRBV5-4 and TRBJ2-3; possible D gene TRBD2, 6 bases. Germline V gene sequence: CDR1 SGHNT, CDR2 YYREEE (reference sequence). Trimming stripped 3 bases from V and 11 bases from J, with 16 bases between. The CDR3 extends over 13 amino acids. CDR3 bases: TGTGCCAGCAGCTCGGAGCCGGGACTGGGGCAGTATTTT. Amino acid sequence: CASSSEPGLGQYF.

V is TRBV2 and J is TRBJ1-1; TRBD1 matches 12 bases. The ends lost 6 bases at V and 2 bases at J; junction bases unmatched: 10. Per the germline V gene, CDR1 is SNHLY and CDR2 is FYNNEI. The CDR3 contains 17 residues. The CDR3 bases are TGTGCCAGCAGGAGGGACAGGGGGCGCGGAACTAACACTGAAGCTTTCTTT. It is translated as CASRRDRGRGTNTEAFF.

The chain couples TRBV5-1 to TRBJ1-4, with D perhaps TRBD1 (6 bases). CDR1 is SGHRS and CDR2 is YFSETQ in the germline V gene. The CDR3 totals 16 residues. The V gene lost 4 bases and the J gene lost 0 bases, with 13 bases spanning the gap. DNA of the CDR3: TGCGCCAGCAGCCCTGACAGGACCTCAACTAATGAAAAACTGTTTTTT. Translated: CASSPDRTSTNEKLFF.

V gene TRBV30 combines with J gene TRBJ1-1; maybe TRBD1 (6 bases). The CDR3 sequence is 12 residues long. The V end was cut by 0 bases, the J end by 11 bases, with 13 bases between. Per germline, CDR1 GTSNPN and CDR2 SVGIG (reference sequence). CDR3 DNA sequence: TGTGCCTGGAGTGTAGGGGGGGCGGTCGCTTTCTTT. This gives the protein CAWSVGGAVAFF.

The rearrangement uses TRBV9 and TRBJ2-1, with D maybe TRBD2 (5 bases). The CDR3 is 13 residues long. CDR1 and CDR2 (germline): SGDLS, YYNGEE. V was clipped by 0 bases and J by 9 bases, with 10 bases between them. CDR3 sequence reads: CASSVVGGSEQFF. The CDR3 nucleotides are TGTGCCAGCAGCGTAGTGGGTGGGAGTGAGCAGTTCTTC.

The V and J genes are TRBV28 and TRBJ2-3, with D perhaps TRBD1 (5 bases). CDR1 and CDR2 from the germline V gene are MDHEN and SYDVKM. Trimming took off 5 bases at V and 2 bases at J, with 14 bases between the two ends. This CDR3 is built from 15 residues. The CDR3 protein is CASSAPGPITDTQYF. CDR3 DNA: TGTGCCAGCAGTGCGCCAGGGCCCATCACAGATACGCAGTATTTT.

This clone showed up just a few times. The chain has TRBV29-1 and TRBJ2-1; D gene uncertain. The V gene lost 3 bases and the J gene lost 6 bases, with 9 bases spanning the gap. The CDR3 extends over 12 amino acids. Germline V gene data show CDR1 as SQVTM and CDR2 as ANQGSEA. CDR3 nucleotide sequence: TGCAGCGTTGATGGTAGTTTCAATGAGCAGTTCTTC. This translates into CSVDGSFNEQFF.

The V call is TRBV12-5, the J call TRBJ2-7; D is undetermined. CDR1 and CDR2 (germline): LGHNT, FRNRAP. Trimming left V 7 bases short and J 4 bases short, with 23 bases between. This CDR3 comprises 16 residues. In DNA form, the CDR3 reads TGTGCTAGTGTCAGTTTCATGGTCCTCCATTGTTACGAGCAGTACTTC. It encodes CASVSFMVLHCYEQYF. Based on the CDR3 plus reference TRBV12-5 and TRBJ2-7, the full variable domain is DARVTQTPRHKVTEMGQEVTMRCQPILGHNTVFWYRQTMMQGLELLAYFRNRAPLDDSGMPKDRFSAEMPDATLATLKIQPSEPRDSAVYFCASVSFMVLHCYEQYFGPGTRLTVT.

CDR3 loop: CASSPGTNNQPQHF. The CDR3 DNA sequence: TGTGCCAGCAGTCCCGGGACAAACAATCAGCCCCAGCATTTT. The chain employs TRBV6-6 and TRBJ1-5, with a tentative D call TRBD1 (6 bases). The CDR3 is made up of 14 amino acids. With 5 bases removed from V and 3 bases from J, the gap between germline ends came to 11 bases. CDR1 is MNHNY, CDR2 SVGAGI, per germline (reference sequence).

The chain joins TRBV2 to TRBJ1-3; D is possibly TRBD1 (6 bases). The length of the CDR3 is 14 residues. V was clipped by 5 bases and J by 3 bases, with 11 bases between them. Per germline, CDR1 SNHLY and CDR2 FYNNEI. This chain's CDR3 is CASSFTGFGNTIYF. The CDR3 bases are TGTGCCAGCAGTTTCACAGGGTTTGGAAACACCATATATTTT. Full variable domain (outside the CDR3, taken from reference TRBV2 and TRBJ1-3): EPEVTQTPSHQVTQMGQEVILRCVPISNHLYFYWYRQILGQKVEFLVSFYNNEISEKSEIFDDQFSVERPDGSNFTLKIRSTKLEDSAMYFCASSFTGFGNTIYFGEGSWLTVV.

The CDR3 spells CASSLMGPESTEAFF. The CDR3 coding sequence is TGTGCCAGCAGTTTAATGGGGCCCGAGAGCACTGAAGCTTTCTTT. This chain links TRBV27 with TRBJ1-1, with a possible D match to TRBD1 (5 bases). Germline CDR1 reads MNHEY; CDR2 reads SMNVEV (reference sequence). Trimming shortened V by 2 bases and J by 4 bases, and 14 bases separated the two germline ends. This CDR3 contains 15 residues.

The chain joins TRBV19 to TRBJ2-3; the match to TRBD2 covers 7 bases. Germline values: CDR1 LNHDA, CDR2 SQIVND (reference sequence). The V segment lost 5 bases and the J segment 5 bases; nucleotides outside the gene matches: 13. This CDR3 is 16 amino acids long. The CDR3 protein is CASSSGGGGAEDTQYF. The CDR3, as DNA: TGTGCCAGTAGTTCGGGGGGAGGCGGAGCGGAAGATACGCAGTATTTT.

Written as DNA, the CDR3 is TGTGCCAGCAGCTTAGAAGGGGGCGCCGGCACTGAAGCTTTCTTT. Translated: CASSLEGGAGTEAFF. The V gene is TRBV11-2, the J gene TRBJ1-1; 7 bases map to TRBD1. The J segment lost 4 bases and the V segment lost 0 bases, leaving 5 bases of the junction unmatched. Germline CDR1 and CDR2: SGHAT and FQNNGV. The CDR3 runs 15 residues.

The chain carries TRBV18 and TRBJ2-1; 8 nucleotides line up with TRBD1. V gave up 3 bases and J gave up 0 bases; unmatched junction bases: 13. CDR1 is KGHSH, CDR2 LQKENI, per germline. This CDR3 has 19 amino acids. The DNA of the CDR3 is TGTGCCAGCTCACCTCGACAGGGGTGGAATTTGAGCTCCTACAATGAGCAGTTCTTC. It is translated as CASSPRQGWNLSSYNEQFF.

The chain uses TRBV25-1 and TRBJ1-2; D uncertain. V was clipped by 4 bases and J by 4 bases, with 10 bases between them. The CDR3 extends over 13 amino acids. Germline-derived CDR1 and CDR2 are MGHDK and SYGVNS. The chain's CDR3 is CASSAGLVYGYTF. The CDR3 DNA is TGTGCCAGCAGTGCAGGACTGGTCTATGGCTACACCTTC.

This clone was detected only once. V gene TRBV10-2 combines with J gene TRBJ1-5; 7 bases fit TRBD1. This CDR3 spans 14 amino acids. The V gene end was trimmed by 8 bases and the J gene end by 0 bases; junction bases not matched to a gene: 4. The germline V gene has CDR1 WSHSY and CDR2 SAAADI. CDR3 bases: TGCGCCAGCGGGGGACAGATTAGCAATCAGCCCCAGCATTTT. Its protein is CASGGQISNQPQHF.

The chain uses TRBV9 and TRBJ2-5; D possibly corresponds to TRBD2 (5 bases). Trimming cost V 4 bases and J 1 base, with 17 bases left between them. The CDR3 has 16 residues. Germline assignment: CDR1 SGDLS and CDR2 YYNGEE. CDR3 sequence reads: CASSTRLGSGQETQYF. The CDR3 DNA follows: TGTGCCAGCAGCACAAGACTTGGGAGCGGCCAAGAGACCCAGTACTTC.

The genes are TRBV19 and TRBJ2-3; 11 bases line up with TRBD2. The CDR3 covers 18 residues. V gave up 6 bases and J gave up 2 bases; unmatched junction bases: 13. Germline CDR1 LNHDA, CDR2 SQIVND (reference sequence). As DNA, the CDR3 is TGTGCCAGTAGCAACGACCTCGGGACTAGCGGATCCACAGATACGCAGTATTTT. It is translated as CASSNDLGTSGSTDTQYF.

This clone was observed a single time. The chain has TRBV27 and TRBJ2-1; TRBD2 agrees at 7 bases. Germline assignment: CDR1 MNHEY and CDR2 SMNVEV (reference sequence). The CDR3 covers 15 residues. With V trimmed by 5 bases and J by 9 bases, 13 bases remained unmatched. The CDR3 sequence is CASSRGGRVAGEQFF. The CDR3 DNA reads TGTGCCAGCAGTCGTGGGGGGAGGGTAGCGGGTGAGCAGTTCTTC.

The genes are TRBV6-1 and TRBJ1-1, with D perhaps matching TRBD1 (5 bases). Germline assignment: CDR1 MNHNS and CDR2 SASEGT. The V end was cut by 1 base, the J end by 4 bases, with 10 bases between. The CDR3 length is 14 residues. CDR3 region: CASSEGGGVTEAFF. In nucleotides, the CDR3 is TGTGCCAGCAGTGAAGGTGGGGGGGTCACTGAAGCTTTCTTT.

The chain is built from TRBV5-1 and TRBJ2-2, with 8 bases lining up with TRBD2. V trimming: 3 bases; J trimming: 4 bases; junction bases outside the gene matches: 8. Germline lookup yields CDR1 SGHRS and CDR2 YFSETQ. The CDR3 sequence is 16 residues long. The CDR3 sequence: CASSSGAGVSTGELFF. The CDR3 coding sequence is TGCGCCAGCAGCTCGGGAGCGGGAGTGAGCACCGGGGAGCTGTTTTTT. The full variable domain, its missing parts supplied by reference TRBV5-1 and TRBJ2-2, is KAGVTQTPRYLIKTRGQQVTLSCSPISGHRSVSWYQQTPGQGLQFLFEYFSETQRNKGNFPGRFSGRQFSNSRSEMNVSTLELGDSALYLCASSSGAGVSTGELFFGEGSRLTVL.

The J gene is TRBJ2-5, the V gene TRBV6-5, with 10 bases lining up with TRBD1. Germline V gives CDR1 MNHEY, CDR2 SVGAGI. V trimming: 7 bases; J trimming: 0 bases; junction bases outside the gene matches: 5. This CDR3 is 15 amino acids long. For the CDR3, the DNA is TGTGCCAGCACCCGGACAGGGGGAAACCAAGAGACCCAGTACTTC. This encodes CASTRTGGNQETQYF.

The chain is built from TRBV6-1 and TRBJ2-3; 8 bases are shared with TRBD2. The CDR3 sequence is 15 residues long. CDR1 MNHNS and CDR2 SASEGT come from the germline V gene. V lost 7 bases, J lost 7 bases, and 13 bases stayed unmatched. The CDR3 protein is CASTLRSGSIHTQYF. CDR3 DNA: TGTGCCAGCACCCTGAGGAGCGGGAGTATACATACGCAGTATTTT.